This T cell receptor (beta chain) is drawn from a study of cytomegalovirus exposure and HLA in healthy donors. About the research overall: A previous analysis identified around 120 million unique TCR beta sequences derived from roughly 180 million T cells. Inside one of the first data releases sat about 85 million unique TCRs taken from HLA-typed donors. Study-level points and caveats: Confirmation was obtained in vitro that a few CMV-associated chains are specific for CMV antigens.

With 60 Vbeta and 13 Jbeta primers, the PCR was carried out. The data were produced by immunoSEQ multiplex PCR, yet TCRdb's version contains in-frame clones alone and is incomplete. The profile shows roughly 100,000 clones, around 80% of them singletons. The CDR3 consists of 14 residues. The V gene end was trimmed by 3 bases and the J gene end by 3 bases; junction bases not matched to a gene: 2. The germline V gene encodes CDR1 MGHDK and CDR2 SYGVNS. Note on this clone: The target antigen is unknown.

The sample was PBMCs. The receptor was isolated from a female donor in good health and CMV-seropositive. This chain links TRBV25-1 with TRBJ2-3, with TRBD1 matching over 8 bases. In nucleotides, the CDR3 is TGTGCCAGCAGTGACAGGGGGCGGACAGATACGCAGTATTTT. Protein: CASSDRGRTDTQYF.